The clone carrying this TCR beta chain was seen just once. This sample stems from a study of blood T cell repertoires in COVID-19. Germline-derived CDR1 and CDR2 are SNHLY and FYNNEI. CDR3 length equals 15 residues. Trimming shortened V by 7 bases and J by 7 bases, and 20 bases separated the two germline ends. Original analysis: Using reference gene primer amplification, nucleated cell counts were estimated. Repertoires were generated with immunoSEQ multiplex PCR, while TCRdb's copy carries only in-frame clones and drops some. That table furnishes V, J and clone size, whereas the DNA furnished D and trimming. The sample records a few hundred thousand clones, about 89% being singletons.

Sequenced sample: PBMCs or T cells enriched from blood (not recorded which). The TCR was taken from a man aged 30-40 years who had recovered from COVID-19. The V call is TRBV2, the J call TRBJ1-3; D gene uncertain. CDR3 DNA: TGTGCCAGCACTCCCCAGGTCGGTCGAACGAACACCATATATTTT. It is translated as CASTPQVGRTNTIYF.